This TCR beta chain comes out of a study of blood T cell repertoires in COVID-19. For the study at large: PBMCs, B-cell-depleted T cells, or T cells provided the cDNA or gDNA that made up the material.

In the source study's methods: The assay estimated nucleated cells by amplifying reference gene primers. Generated by immunoSEQ multiplex PCR, the TCRdb table keeps only in-frame clones and is missing some. That table supplies the V and J calls and clone size; D and trimming were determined from the DNA. The data show around 250,000 clones, approximately 85% seen once. Germline CDR1 is SNHLY and CDR2 is FYNNEI. The length of the CDR3 is 17 residues. Trimming shortened V by 5 bases and J by 1 base, and 18 bases separated the two germline ends. The sample taken for sequencing was PBMCs or T cells enriched from blood (not recorded which). V usage is TRBV2 and J usage is TRBJ1-5; D is possibly TRBD1 (6 bases). The source is a woman aged 45-65 years who had recovered from COVID-19. The CDR3 spells CASSTKRGMGSNQPQHF. The CDR3 region has the DNA TGTGCCAGCAGTACCAAGAGGGGGATGGGAAGCAATCAGCCCCAGCATTTT.